What follows are 21 T cell receptor beta chains derived from one specimen sequenced in a study of cytomegalovirus exposure and HLA in healthy donors. With 60 Vbeta and 13 Jbeta primers, the PCR was carried out. TCRdb's copy holds only in-frame clones and misses some; the assay was immunoSEQ multiplex PCR. The sample lists roughly 78,000 clones, 55% to 75% occurring once. The sequenced material came from PBMCs. These receptors originate from a man younger than 45 in good health and CMV-seropositive.

This chain links TRBV19 with TRBJ2-3; maybe TRBD2 (7 bases). Germline V gene lookup returns CDR1 LNHDA and CDR2 SQIVND (reference sequence). CDR3 length: 15 amino acids. V was cut by 7 bases and J by 0 bases, with 14 bases left in between. CDR3 region: CASKGGRTSTDTQYF. In nucleotides, the CDR3 is TGTGCCAGTAAGGGGGGGCGGACTAGCACAGATACGCAGTATTTT.

This rearrangement joins TRBV2 to TRBJ2-3, with a possible D match to TRBD2 (5 bases). The CDR3 consists of 15 residues. The V end was cut by 4 bases, the J end by 6 bases, with 17 bases between. Germline V lookup: CDR1 SNHLY, CDR2 FYNNEI. The CDR3 nucleotides are TGTGCCAGCAGTGGAGGACTCCTGGAAAGCGATACGCAGTATTTT. It encodes CASSGGLLESDTQYF.

The V gene is TRBV6-5, the J gene TRBJ1-2, with TRBD1 identical over 7 bases. From germline, CDR1 is MNHEY and CDR2 SVGAGI. The CDR3 has 15 amino acids. V lost 6 bases and J lost 4; bases outside the gene matches: 11. CDR3 sequence reads: CASRITIGDSYGYTF. The CDR3 DNA reads as TGTGCCAGCAGAATTACGATTGGGGACAGCTATGGCTACACCTTC.

The J gene is TRBJ1-1, the V gene TRBV29-1; 8 nucleotides line up with TRBD1. The CDR3 has 14 amino acids. J was trimmed by 3 bases and V by 4 bases; bases with no gene match: 7. Germline V gives CDR1 SQVTM, CDR2 ANQGSEA. The CDR3 is CSVVRQGFDTEAFF. CDR3 nucleotides: TGCAGCGTTGTTCGACAGGGGTTCGACACTGAAGCTTTCTTT.

The chain is built from TRBV19 and TRBJ2-2; D is possibly TRBD2 (5 bases). This CDR3 comprises 15 residues. V was cut by 0 bases and J by 5 bases, with 10 bases left in between. Per the germline V gene, CDR1 is LNHDA and CDR2 is SQIVND (reference sequence). This CDR3 reads CASSIEREQTGELFF. The CDR3 bases are TGTGCCAGTAGTATAGAGAGGGAGCAAACCGGGGAGCTGTTTTTT. The variable domain in full, with the rest retrieved from reference TRBV19 and TRBJ2-2, is DGGITQSPKYLFRKEGQNVTLSCEQNLNHDAMYWYRQDPGQGLRLIYYSQIVNDFQKGDIAEGYSVSREKKESFPLTVTSAQKNPTAFYLCASSIEREQTGELFFGEGSRLTVL.

The CDR3 region has the DNA TGTGCCAGCAGTGAGTCAGGGCGTGAAAAACTGTTTTTT. As protein: CASSESGREKLFF. The V and J genes are TRBV2 and TRBJ1-4; TRBD1 might be the D (5 bases). The CDR3 is 13 residues long. Deletions cut 3 bases from V and 7 bases from J, with 9 bases between. Germline-derived CDR1 and CDR2 are SNHLY and FYNNEI.

This rearrangement joins TRBV19 to TRBJ1-2, with D possibly TRBD1 on 5 matching bases. The CDR3 is 14 residues long. Germline-derived CDR1 and CDR2 are LNHDA and SQIVND (reference sequence). V was clipped by 10 bases and J by 6 bases, with 21 bases between them. CDR3 in amino acids: CATLPPGVRDGYTF. The CDR3 DNA is TGTGCCACCCTACCCCCGGGGGTACGGGATGGCTACACCTTC.

The rearrangement uses TRBV6-4 and TRBJ2-2, with 9 bases identical to TRBD1. V was pared by 3 bases and J by 4 bases, with 3 bases of the junction left unmatched. The CDR3 is made up of 15 amino acids. Germline loops: CDR1 MRHNA, CDR2 SNTAGT. CDR3 sequence reads: CASSETGGGTGELFF. In DNA form, the CDR3 reads TGTGCCAGCAGTGAGACAGGGGGTGGCACCGGGGAGCTGTTTTTT.

This clone appeared once. The chain has TRBV30 and TRBJ1-2, with 7 bases matching TRBD1. The germline CDR1 and CDR2 sequences are GTSNPN and SVGIG (reference sequence). The CDR3 length is 15 residues. V was clipped by 0 bases and J by 7 bases; unmatched bases: 11. The CDR3 DNA is TGTGCCTGGAGTGTACGGGTCGAGGGGGCCGGTGGCTACACCTTC. It yields the protein CAWSVRVEGAGGYTF.

This clone was recorded once. The chain combines TRBV7-9 with TRBJ2-7; 7 nucleotides align to TRBD1. This CDR3 comprises 13 residues. Germline loops: CDR1 SEHNR, CDR2 FQNEAQ (reference sequence). Trimming at V came to 4 bases and at J to 5 bases, leaving 5 bases not matched to a gene. CDR3 sequence reads: CASSYKQGNEQYF. CDR3 DNA sequence: TGTGCCAGCAGCTATAAACAGGGGAACGAGCAGTACTTC.

The chain is built from TRBV12-5 and TRBJ2-1; TRBD2 is a possible D gene (5 bases). Trimming left V 4 bases short and J 7 bases short, with 14 bases between. The germline CDR1 and CDR2 sequences are LGHNT and FRNRAP. The CDR3 loop spans 14 amino acids. The CDR3, as DNA: TGTGCTAGTGGTTCGTGGGAGCAGGCGAATGAGCAGTTCTTC. Amino acid sequence: CASGSWEQANEQFF.

The chain uses TRBV27 and TRBJ1-1; unclear D gene. The CDR3 is 13 amino acids. Per the germline V gene, CDR1 is MNHEY and CDR2 is SMNVEV (reference sequence). V lost 2 bases and J lost 8, with 12 bases in between. CDR3 in amino acids: CASSLGSGIEAFF. The CDR3 DNA follows: TGTGCCAGCAGTTTAGGTTCGGGAATCGAAGCTTTCTTT.

The CDR3: CSVGTVNQPQHF. CDR3 in DNA: TGCAGCGTTGGTACAGTCAACCAGCCCCAGCATTTT. The chain carries TRBV29-1 and TRBJ1-5; no definite D call. The CDR3 covers 12 residues. V lost 4 bases and J 7 bases, leaving 11 bases between the germline ends. Germline V gene lookup returns CDR1 SQVTM and CDR2 ANQGSEA.

The rearrangement uses TRBV7-6 and TRBJ1-6, with TRBD1 as a possible D gene (6 bases). CDR1 is SGHVS and CDR2 is FNYEAQ in the germline V gene. CDR3 length equals 15 residues. Trimming shortened V by 5 bases and J by 9 bases, and 17 bases separated the two germline ends. CDR3 nucleotide sequence: TGTGCCAGCAGCCTCTCGACGGGGGGGCGTTCACCCCTCCACTTT. This gives the protein CASSLSTGGRSPLHF.

This chain connects TRBV6-1 to TRBJ1-1; no clear D gene. The length of the CDR3 is 15 residues. The germline V gene encodes CDR1 MNHNS and CDR2 SASEGT. Trimming removed 3 bases from V and 7 bases from J, with 18 bases in between. CDR3 sequence: CASSDPGIRAGEAFF. The DNA for the CDR3 is TGTGCCAGCAGTGATCCGGGAATAAGGGCCGGTGAAGCTTTCTTT.

This clone was seen a single time. V and J are TRBV19 and TRBJ1-4, with 8 bases that match TRBD1. Germline assignment: CDR1 LNHDA and CDR2 SQIVND (reference sequence). The trim removed 4 bases at V and 4 bases at J, leaving 5 bases unmatched. The CDR3 is 15 amino acids. CDR3 region: CASSKDREDNEKLFF. CDR3 nucleotide sequence: TGTGCCAGTAGTAAGGACAGGGAGGATAATGAAAAACTGTTTTTT.

The chain couples TRBV27 to TRBJ2-6; D is possibly TRBD1 (5 bases). Trimming removed 3 bases from V and 1 base from J, with 7 bases in between. The germline V gene has CDR1 MNHEY and CDR2 SMNVEV (reference sequence). This CDR3 has 15 residues. The CDR3 loop is CASSFAGSGANVLTF. CDR3 sequence (DNA): TGTGCCAGCAGTTTTGCAGGGTCTGGGGCCAACGTCCTGACTTTC.

CDR3 amino acids: CSVEVSSGGDNTQYF. CDR3 coding DNA: TGCAGCGTTGAAGTCTCTAGCGGGGGGGACAACACGCAGTATTTT. The V gene is TRBV29-1, the J gene TRBJ2-3; 12 bases are shared with TRBD2. There are 15 residues in the CDR3. The J segment lost 9 bases and the V segment lost 1 base, leaving 8 bases of the junction unmatched. Germline V CDR1 and CDR2: SQVTM, ANQGSEA.

This clone appeared a few times. The chain employs TRBV5-1 and TRBJ1-2; D is undetermined. The germline CDR1 and CDR2 sequences are SGHRS and YFSETQ. Between the trimmed V and J ends, which lost 4 bases and 4 bases, there was a span of 11 bases. The CDR3 consists of 13 residues. The CDR3 loop is CASSISEVYGYTF. CDR3 in DNA: TGCGCCAGCAGCATATCAGAAGTCTATGGCTACACCTTC.

The rearrangement joins TRBV7-6 to TRBJ2-1, with D tentatively TRBD2 (7 bases). This CDR3 contains 17 residues. The germline gives CDR1 SGHVS, CDR2 FNYEAQ. The ends were cut back, 2 bases at V and 2 bases at J, with 16 bases in the middle. The DNA of the CDR3 is TGTGCCAGCAGCTTACTCGGCGGGGGCCCGACCTACAATGAGCAGTTCTTC. Translating gives CASSLLGGGPTYNEQFF.

The chain is built from TRBV9 and TRBJ2-1, with 11 positions matching TRBD1. The CDR3 is made up of 15 amino acids. Per germline, CDR1 SGDLS and CDR2 YYNGEE. After removal of 0 bases from V and 6 bases from J, the junction contained 2 bases not matched to a gene. The CDR3 DNA reads TGTGCCAGCAGCGTAGGTGGGACAGGGGGCAATGAGCAGTTCTTC. Protein: CASSVGGTGGNEQFF.